This TCR beta chain was obtained from a study of cytomegalovirus exposure and HLA in healthy donors. Study-level points and caveats: Analysis was performed later, and it showed HLA-associated TCR beta chains to be more clonally expanded than equally common others. Later analysis reportedly placed an Asian-associated ancestry cluster below the roughly 700-donor mean in N-insertions. A later analysis appeared to link common viral pathogens to several of the most significant clusters.

This CDR3 has 15 amino acids. After removal of 1 base from V and 5 bases from J, the junction contained 6 bases not matched to a gene. The germline V gene has CDR1 SGDLS and CDR2 YYNGEE. Remarks on this clone: Its antigen is as yet unknown.

Primers included in the PCR were 60 Vbeta and 13 Jbeta primers. TCRdb's copy holds only in-frame clones and misses some; the assay was immunoSEQ multiplex PCR. Altogether 100,000 to 150,000 clones are present, more than 60% being singletons, with the ten largest covering 9% to 9.5%. Specimen: PBMCs. The chain is built from TRBV9 and TRBJ2-5; 9 nucleotides line up with TRBD2. The clonotype originates from a woman in her 50s in good health and CMV-seropositive. CDR3 in DNA: TGTGCCAGCAGCGTAATGACTAGCGGCGGGGAGACCCAGTACTTC. As protein: CASSVMTSGGETQYF.